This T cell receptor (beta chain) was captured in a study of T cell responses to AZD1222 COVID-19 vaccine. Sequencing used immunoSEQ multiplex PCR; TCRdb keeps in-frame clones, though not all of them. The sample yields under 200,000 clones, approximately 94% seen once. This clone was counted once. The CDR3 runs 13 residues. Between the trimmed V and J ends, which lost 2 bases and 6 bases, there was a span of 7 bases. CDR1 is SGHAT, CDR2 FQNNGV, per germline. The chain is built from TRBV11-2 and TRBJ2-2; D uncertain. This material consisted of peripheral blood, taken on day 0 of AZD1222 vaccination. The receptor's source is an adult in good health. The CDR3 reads CASSLFPSGELFF. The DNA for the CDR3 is TGTGCCAGCAGCTTATTCCCCTCCGGGGAGCTGTTTTTT.